These T cell receptor beta chains were read from a single sample in a study of blood T cell repertoires in COVID-19. Using immunoSEQ multiplex PCR, the repertoire was profiled, and TCRdb retains in-frame clones only, with some absent. The data contain about 400,000 clones, 88% of them singletons. The sequencing sample was made of PBMCs or T cells enriched from blood (not recorded which). These receptor sequences come from a woman in her forties with acute COVID-19. CDR3s include the opening cysteine and the closing phenylalanine or tryptophan.

TRBJ2-3 | TRBV5-4 | CASSLVSGGYTDTQYF
TRBJ2-3 | TRBV6-1 | CASSENLVGADTQYF
TRBJ1-3 | TRBV15 | CATSRELQGSGNTIYF
TRBJ1-2 | TRBV6-1 | CASSEAGTGSYGYTF
TRBJ1-2 | TRBV5-1 | CASSDGTGNYGYTF
TRBJ1-2 | TRBV27 | CASRDSEYGYTF
TRBJ2-3 | TRBV9 | CASSIKGELDSEDTQYF
TRBJ2-3 | TRBV6-2/TRBV6-3 | CASSFTSGAGDTQYF
TRBJ2-3 | TRBV12-1 | CASSSAGAGTDTQYF
TRBJ1-4 | TRBV7-2 | CASSLFPGGQNEKLFF
TRBJ1-2 | TRBV30 | CAWSVFAGSNYGYTF
TRBJ1-2 | TRBV30 | CAWTPAGDGYTF
TRBJ1-3 | TRBV7-6 | CASRKPTGGADTIYF
TRBJ1-6 | TRBV30 | CACARDGLSSPLHF
TRBJ2-7 | TRBV27 | CASSFQGATYEQYF
TRBJ2-1 | TRBV30 | CAWSGGTGGNEQFF
TRBJ1-6 | TRBV2 | CASSHITRQGNSPLHF
TRBJ2-5 | TRBV19 | CASSMLAGGRETQYF
TRBJ2-2 | TRBV11-2 | CASSFQGQGAGGELFF
TRBJ2-1 | TRBV11-3 | CASSLEGARESEQFF
TRBJ2-5 | TRBV2 | CASSPNRGAQETQYF